Below, one T cell receptor (beta chain) is given with its context. Its antigen is still unknown. These data are taken from a study of OX40 agonist ivuxolimab in advanced cancers. Study-wide background: Patients' therapy was ivuxolimab, an antibody that acts as an agonist of OX40 (CD134). People who had prior anti-PD-1, anti-PD-L1 or anti-CTLA-4 therapy could take part, and approximately 44% had some. General study points: Some nonresponders additionally presented with little normalized T-cell clonal expansion.

The CDR3 totals 17 residues. Looked up from germline, CDR1 is SGHTS and CDR2 is YDEGEE. Trimming shortened V by 4 bases and J by 2 bases, and 20 bases separated the two germline ends. Generated by immunoSEQ multiplex PCR, the TCRdb table keeps only in-frame clones and is missing some. This table holds some 17,000 clones, approximately 86% found once. Sequenced material: CD4+ or CD8+ T cells sorted from blood, taken in a trial of the OX40 agonist ivuxolimab. This receptor was taken from an adult with an advanced solid tumor such as melanoma, head and neck, liver or kidney cancer. This chain connects TRBV5-8 to TRBJ2-3, with D tentatively TRBD1 or TRBD2 (5 bases each). This CDR3 reads CASSQARGTRTTDTQYF. CDR3 nucleotides: TGTGCCAGCAGCCAAGCGAGAGGGACCCGGACCACAGATACGCAGTATTTT.